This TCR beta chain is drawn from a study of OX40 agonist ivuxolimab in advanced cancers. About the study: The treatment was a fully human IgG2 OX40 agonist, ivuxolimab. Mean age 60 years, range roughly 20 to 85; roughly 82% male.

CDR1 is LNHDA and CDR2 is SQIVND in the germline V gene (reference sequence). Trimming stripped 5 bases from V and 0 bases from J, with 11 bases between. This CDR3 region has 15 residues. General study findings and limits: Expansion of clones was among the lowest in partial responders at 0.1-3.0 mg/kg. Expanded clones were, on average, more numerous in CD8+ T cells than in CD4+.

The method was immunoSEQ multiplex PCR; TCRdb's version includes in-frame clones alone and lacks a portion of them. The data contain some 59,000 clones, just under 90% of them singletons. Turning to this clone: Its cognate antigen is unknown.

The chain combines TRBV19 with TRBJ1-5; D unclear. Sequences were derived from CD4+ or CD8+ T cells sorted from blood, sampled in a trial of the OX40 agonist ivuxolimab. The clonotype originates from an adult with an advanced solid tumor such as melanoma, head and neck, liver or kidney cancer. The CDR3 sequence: CASSLRQNSNQPQHF. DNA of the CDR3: TGTGCCAGTAGTCTAAGACAAAATAGCAATCAGCCCCAGCATTTT. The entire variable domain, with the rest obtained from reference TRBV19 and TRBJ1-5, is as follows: DGGITQSPKYLFRKEGQNVTLSCEQNLNHDAMYWYRQDPGQGLRLIYYSQIVNDFQKGDIAEGYSVSREKKESFPLTVTSAQKNPTAFYLCASSLRQNSNQPQHFGDGTRLSIL.